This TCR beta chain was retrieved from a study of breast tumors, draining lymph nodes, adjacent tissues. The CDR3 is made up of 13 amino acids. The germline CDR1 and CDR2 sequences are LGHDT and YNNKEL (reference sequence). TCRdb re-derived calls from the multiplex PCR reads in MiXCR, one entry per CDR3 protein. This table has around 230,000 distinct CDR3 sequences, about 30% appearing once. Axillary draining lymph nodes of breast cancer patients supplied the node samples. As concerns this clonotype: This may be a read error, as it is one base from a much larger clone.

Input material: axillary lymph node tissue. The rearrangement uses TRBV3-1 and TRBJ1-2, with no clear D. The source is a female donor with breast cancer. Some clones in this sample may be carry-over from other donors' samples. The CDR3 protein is CAGSQRHEGGYTF. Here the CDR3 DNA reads TGTGCCGGCAGCCAAAGGCACGAAGGGGGCTACACCTTC.